The next 9 T cell receptor beta chains were all read from a single sample in a study of blood T cell repertoires in COVID-19. Method: immunoSEQ multiplex PCR; TCRdb's copy keeps in-frame clones and lacks some. The sample yields under 200,000 clones, roughly 87% seen once. The material sequenced was PBMCs or T cells enriched from blood (not recorded which). The receptors shown here come from a woman aged 45 to 65 who had recovered from COVID-19.

The V and J genes are TRBV7-3 and TRBJ1-3; no clear D. In germline, CDR1 is SGHTA, CDR2 FQGTGA. This CDR3 has 14 amino acids. The V gene lost 2 bases and the J gene lost 2 bases, with 7 bases spanning the gap. The CDR3, as DNA: TGTGCCAGCAGCTTAGGTGGGCCTGGAAACACCATATATTTT. This codes for CASSLGGPGNTIYF.

The V gene is TRBV28, the J gene TRBJ2-1; 8 bases agree with TRBD2. Germline values: CDR1 MDHEN, CDR2 SYDVKM. The CDR3 contains 14 residues. J was trimmed by 5 bases and V by 6 bases; bases with no gene match: 6. This CDR3 reads CASSRLLADNEQFF. The CDR3 region has the DNA TGTGCCAGCAGCAGATTACTAGCGGACAATGAGCAGTTCTTC.

The genes are TRBV29-1 and TRBJ2-7, with a possible D match to TRBD1 (6 bases). The length of the CDR3 is 14 residues. Germline V gene sequence: CDR1 SQVTM, CDR2 ANQGSEA. Trimming removed 3 bases at V and 2 bases at J, with 14 bases between. The CDR3 nucleotides are TGCAGCGTTGACACCCAGGACAGCACCTACGAGCAGTACTTC. Amino acid sequence: CSVDTQDSTYEQYF.

The chain employs TRBV12-3 or TRBV12-4 and TRBJ2-7; 7 bases align to TRBD1. This CDR3 comprises 13 residues. The V segment lost 7 bases and the J segment 4 bases; nucleotides outside the gene matches: 7. The CDR3: CASTHRGGYEQYF. CDR3 nucleotide sequence: TGTGCCAGCACCCACAGGGGTGGTTACGAGCAGTACTTC.

Regarding this clone: The junction differs from germline at one of its ends, possibly a read error. The V call is TRBV7-7, the J call TRBJ2-5, with a possible D match to TRBD2 (7 bases). Per germline, CDR1 SSHAT and CDR2 FNYEAQ (reference sequence). CDR3 size: 15 residues. CDR3 DNA: TGTGCTAGCAGCTTAGGGGGGGGCAGAGAAGAGACCCAGTACTTC. Translated, it gives CASSLGGGREETQYF.

In this sample, this clone turned up a few times. This CDR3 is CASSEVGRDRASGYTF. CDR3 DNA sequence: TGTGCCAGCAGTGAGGTGGGCCGGGACAGGGCGTCTGGCTACACCTTC. The rearrangement joins TRBV28 to TRBJ1-2, with 9 bases lining up with TRBD1. Trimming at V came to 5 bases and at J to 7 bases, leaving 14 bases not matched to a gene. Germline V gene lookup returns CDR1 MDHEN and CDR2 SYDVKM. The CDR3 sequence is 16 residues long.

The chain is built from TRBV12-3 or TRBV12-4 and TRBJ1-2, with D possibly TRBD1 on 6 matching bases. V lost 0 bases, J lost 4 bases, and 6 bases lay in between. This CDR3 has 13 residues. CDR3 sequence (DNA): TGTGCCAGCAGTTTAGCGGACAGCTATGGCTACACCTTC. Its protein is CASSLADSYGYTF.

This sequence joins TRBV3-1 (or the pseudogene TRBV3-2) and TRBJ2-7, with D tentatively TRBD2 (6 bases). V was trimmed by 4 bases and J by 7 bases, leaving 23 bases between them. Germline values: CDR1 LGHDT, CDR2 YNNKEL (reference sequence). CDR3 length: 16 amino acids. CDR3: CASSPYTLSGVREQYF. DNA for the CDR3: TGTGCCAGCAGCCCTTATACCCTTAGCGGAGTTAGAGAGCAGTACTTC.

This chain joins TRBV7-2 and TRBJ2-1; no clear D gene. Germline CDR1 and CDR2: SGHTA and FQGNSA. CDR3 length equals 13 residues. Trimming took 5 bases from V and 6 from J, leaving 11 bases between them. CDR3 loop: CASSPPSINEQFF. The DNA of the CDR3 is TGTGCCAGCAGCCCCCCCTCTATCAATGAGCAGTTCTTC.